This paragraph reports one TCR beta chain. This clone's antigen is unknown. It has no much larger one-base neighbor in the sample; base qualities were not kept. The data were obtained in a study of PD-1 blockade in classical Hodgkin lymphoma (dated by TCRdb to 2018 to 2021). Some background on the complete study: Nivolumab dosing was 3 mg/kg intravenously every 2 weeks, continuing until either disease progression or unacceptable toxicity. To define a peripheral blood immune signature of response to PD-1 blockade in classical Hodgkin lymphoma, the study combined TCR beta sequencing with CyTOF. Summary of the overall study and its limitations: Diversity was lower in patients who began nivolumab less than 1 year after ASCT, so these patients were left out of later analyses to avoid confounding by immune reconstitution. Only a single clinical trial cohort was studied, and what caused the repertoire differences, possibly disease activity or prior therapy, remained undefined. By C4D1, a significant rise was seen in CD4+ TCR diversity but not in CD8+ TCR diversity (p=0.0027 vs p=0.16), and the rise was most apparent among complete responders (p=0.02). Among trial patients, those achieving complete response had baseline diversity similar to that of newly diagnosed patients, while diversity was significantly lower in partial responders and progressors. Baseline TCR diversity was reported to be lower in newly diagnosed patients than in healthy donors, and even lower in relapsed/refractory patients.

Genomic DNA was extracted with the Qiagen DNeasy kit from unsorted PBMCs and from negatively selected CD4+ and CD8+ fractions. TCR beta CDR3 regions were amplified by immunoSEQ multiplex PCR using primers annealing to V and J segments. Amplification bias was minimized using a synthetic immune receptor repertoire, and residual bias was removed computationally after sequencing. The source study handled its data this way. Custom Python scripts were used to quantify repertoire diversity as the Shannon entropy index. Unsorted, CD4+ and CD8+ repertoires were analyzed separately, except in combined analyses where CD4+ and CD8+ sequences were merged in silico. A clone counted as expanded when the clone's frequency after treatment rose at least 2-fold relative to C1D1, and clones undetected at baseline were given a pseudocount of 0.5. Singleton clones were defined as clones with 0 or 1 copy at C1D1, and non-singleton clones were defined as clones with 2 or more copies. By matching protein sequences in sorted samples from the same patient, clones expanded in unsorted samples were annotated as CD4+, CD8+ or unknown. Diversity changes from C1D1 to C4D1 were tested in paired samples using Wilcoxon tests. The immuneACCESS repertoire file appears here via TCRdb, limited to in-frame rearrangements. These files lack a portion of the clones; in checked studies, under half of the deficit traces to unresolved V genes, and the cause of the others is not known. V and J calls and clone size are as listed in that table; D and trimming were resolved from the DNA. Counted in this sample were about 93,000 clones; around nine tenths of them appeared once. Of the sample, approximately 2.5% falls within the top ten clones.

The time point label, read with the paper, signifies: cycle 2 day 1 (C2D1) of nivolumab. Every trial patient had relapsed after autologous stem cell transplantation, and cohorts A, B and C differed in prior brentuximab vedotin exposure. A total of 50 to 70 patients with relapsed/refractory classical Hodgkin lymphoma made up the trial cohort, and each patient's best overall response was complete response, partial response or progressive disease. In the multi-cohort phase II CheckMate 205 trial, trial patients received single-agent nivolumab. An independent review committee assessed best overall response using the 2007 International Working Group response criteria. Trial PBMCs were collected just before the start of nivolumab (C1D1) and during therapy at cycle 2 day 1 and cycle 4 day 1. Peripheral blood was collected in 8 mL Vacutainer Cell Preparation Tubes, from which PBMCs were isolated by centrifugation and then cryopreserved.

Specimen: peripheral blood mononuclear cells (PBMCs), collected before the second cycle of nivolumab. The TCR comes from a human donor with classical Hodgkin lymphoma.

The bases read TGTGCCAGCACAAGGACAGGGGGCGCGTACGAGCAGTACTTC. This translates into CASTRTGGAYEQYF. The chain links TRBV6-1 with TRBJ2-7, and TRBD1 matches 11 of the central bases. The cysteine opens and the phenylalanine closes a CDR3 of 14 amino acids. Only the CDR3 DNA is retained, 42 bases long and in frame from the first base. CDR1 and CDR2 are drawn from the germline V gene: MNHNS, SASEGT. Compared with germline, V lacks 7 bases and J lacks 4 bases; bases without a gene match: 6.